This T cell receptor beta chain was obtained from a study of OX40 agonist ivuxolimab in advanced cancers. Points from the study as a whole: Dose levels from 0.1 to 3.0 mg/kg saw CD4+ and CD8+ blood T cells expand clonally by week 6.

Using immunoSEQ multiplex PCR, the repertoire was profiled, and TCRdb retains in-frame clones only, with some absent. The sample records roughly 16,000 clones, around 80% being singletons. Regarding this clone: Its specificity is not known.

This TCR came from an adult with an advanced solid tumor such as melanoma, head and neck, liver or kidney cancer. The starting material was CD4+ or CD8+ T cells sorted from blood, obtained in a trial of the OX40 agonist ivuxolimab.

Here the CDR3 DNA reads TGTGCCAGCAGCCAGGGACTAGCTGAGCAGTTCTTC. It translates to CASSQGLAEQFF. The chain carries TRBV7-6 and TRBJ2-1, with TRBD2 matching 9 bases. CDR1 SGHVS and CDR2 FNYEAQ come from the germline V gene. CDR3 length equals 12 residues. The ends lost 5 bases at V and 9 bases at J; junction bases unmatched: 2.